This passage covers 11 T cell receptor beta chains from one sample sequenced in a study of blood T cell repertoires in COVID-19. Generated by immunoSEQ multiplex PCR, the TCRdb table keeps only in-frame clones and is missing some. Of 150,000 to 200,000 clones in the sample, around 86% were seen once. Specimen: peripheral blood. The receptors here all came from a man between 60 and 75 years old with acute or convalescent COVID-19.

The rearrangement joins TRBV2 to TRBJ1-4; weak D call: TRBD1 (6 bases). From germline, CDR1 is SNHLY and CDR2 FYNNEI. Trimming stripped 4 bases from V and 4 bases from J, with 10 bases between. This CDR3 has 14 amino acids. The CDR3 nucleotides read TGTGCCAGCAGTGTGACAGGTCGTAATGAAAAACTGTTTTTT. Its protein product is CASSVTGRNEKLFF.

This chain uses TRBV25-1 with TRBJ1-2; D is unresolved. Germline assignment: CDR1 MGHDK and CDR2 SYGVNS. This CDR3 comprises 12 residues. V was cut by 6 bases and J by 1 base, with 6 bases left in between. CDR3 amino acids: CASRRDNYGYTF. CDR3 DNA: TGTGCCAGCAGGAGGGATAACTATGGCTACACCTTC.

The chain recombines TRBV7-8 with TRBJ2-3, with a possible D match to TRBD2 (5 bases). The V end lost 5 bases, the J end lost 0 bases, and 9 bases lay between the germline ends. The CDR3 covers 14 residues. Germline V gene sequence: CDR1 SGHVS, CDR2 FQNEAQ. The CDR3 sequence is CASSRGGSTDTQYF. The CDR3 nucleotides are TGTGCCAGCAGCCGAGGAGGTAGCACAGATACGCAGTATTTT.

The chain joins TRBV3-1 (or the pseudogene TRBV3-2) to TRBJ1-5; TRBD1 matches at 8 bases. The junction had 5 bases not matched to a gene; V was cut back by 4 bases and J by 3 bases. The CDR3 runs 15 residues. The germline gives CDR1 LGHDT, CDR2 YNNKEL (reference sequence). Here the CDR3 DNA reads TGTGCCAGCAGCCCCGGACAGGGAGCCAATCAGCCCCAGCATTTT. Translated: CASSPGQGANQPQHF.

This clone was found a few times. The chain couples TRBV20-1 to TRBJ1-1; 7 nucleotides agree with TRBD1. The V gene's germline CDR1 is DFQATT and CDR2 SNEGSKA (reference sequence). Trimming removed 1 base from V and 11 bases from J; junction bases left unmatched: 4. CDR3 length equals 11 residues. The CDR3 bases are TGCAGTGCTAGAGGGGACAGTCGTGCTTTCTTT. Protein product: CSARGDSRAFF.

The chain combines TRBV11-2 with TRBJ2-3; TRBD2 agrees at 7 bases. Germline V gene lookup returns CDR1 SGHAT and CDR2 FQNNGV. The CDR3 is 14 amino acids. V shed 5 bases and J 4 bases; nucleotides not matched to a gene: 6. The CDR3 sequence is CASSPGLSADTQYF. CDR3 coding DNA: TGTGCCAGCAGCCCGGGACTATCAGCAGATACGCAGTATTTT.

Here the CDR3 DNA reads TGTGCCAGCAGTTACTCCCACGGGGTCAATCAGCCCCAGCATTTT. This gives the protein CASSYSHGVNQPQHF. The chain carries TRBV6-5 and TRBJ1-5; unclear D gene. CDR3 length equals 15 residues. Germline loops: CDR1 MNHEY, CDR2 SVGAGI. V lost 0 bases and J 3 bases, leaving 9 bases between the germline ends.

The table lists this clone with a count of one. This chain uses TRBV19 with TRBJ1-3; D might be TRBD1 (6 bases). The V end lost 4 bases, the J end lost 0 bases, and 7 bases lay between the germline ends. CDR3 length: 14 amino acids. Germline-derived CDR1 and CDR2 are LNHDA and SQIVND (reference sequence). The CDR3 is CASSTGASGNTIYF. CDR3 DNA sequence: TGTGCCAGTAGTACAGGGGCCTCTGGAAACACCATATATTTT.

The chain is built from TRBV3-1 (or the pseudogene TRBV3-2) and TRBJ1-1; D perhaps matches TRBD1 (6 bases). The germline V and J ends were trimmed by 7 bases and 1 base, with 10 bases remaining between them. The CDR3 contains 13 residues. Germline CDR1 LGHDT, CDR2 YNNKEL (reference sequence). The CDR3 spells CASTRGWNTEAFF. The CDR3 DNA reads TGTGCCAGCACCAGGGGTTGGAACACTGAAGCTTTCTTT.

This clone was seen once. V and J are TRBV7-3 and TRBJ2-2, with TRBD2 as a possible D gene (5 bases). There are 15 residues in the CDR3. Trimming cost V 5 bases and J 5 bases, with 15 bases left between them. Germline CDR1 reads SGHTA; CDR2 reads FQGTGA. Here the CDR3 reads CASSPHKRRTGELFF. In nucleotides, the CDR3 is TGTGCCAGCAGCCCTCACAAGCGGCGGACCGGGGAGCTGTTTTTT.

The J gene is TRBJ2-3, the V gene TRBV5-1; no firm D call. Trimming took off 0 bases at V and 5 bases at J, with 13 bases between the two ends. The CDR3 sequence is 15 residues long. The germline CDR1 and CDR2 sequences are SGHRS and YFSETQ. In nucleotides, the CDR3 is TGCGCCAGCAGCTTGGACGTCTCAACGGGAGATACGCAGTATTTT. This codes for CASSLDVSTGDTQYF. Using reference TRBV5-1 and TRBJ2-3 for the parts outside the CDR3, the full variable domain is KAGVTQTPRYLIKTRGQQVTLSCSPISGHRSVSWYQQTPGQGLQFLFEYFSETQRNKGNFPGRFSGRQFSNSRSEMNVSTLELGDSALYLCASSLDVSTGDTQYFGPGTRLTVL.